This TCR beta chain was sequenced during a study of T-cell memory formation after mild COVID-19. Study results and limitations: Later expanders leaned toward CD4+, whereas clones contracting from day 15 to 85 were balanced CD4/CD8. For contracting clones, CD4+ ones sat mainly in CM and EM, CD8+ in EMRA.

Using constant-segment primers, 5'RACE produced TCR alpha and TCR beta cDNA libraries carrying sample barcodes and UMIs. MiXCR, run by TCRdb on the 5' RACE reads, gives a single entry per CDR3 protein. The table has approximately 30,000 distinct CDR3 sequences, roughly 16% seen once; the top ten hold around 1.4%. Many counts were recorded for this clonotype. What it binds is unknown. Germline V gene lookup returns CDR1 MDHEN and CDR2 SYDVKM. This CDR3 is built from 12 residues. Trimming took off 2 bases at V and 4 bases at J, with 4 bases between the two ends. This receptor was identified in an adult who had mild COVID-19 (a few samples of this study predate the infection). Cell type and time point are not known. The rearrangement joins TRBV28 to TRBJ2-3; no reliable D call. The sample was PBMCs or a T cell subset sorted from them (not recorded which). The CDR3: CASSLPADTQYF. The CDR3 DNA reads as TGTGCCAGCAGTTTACCCGCAGATACGCAGTATTTT. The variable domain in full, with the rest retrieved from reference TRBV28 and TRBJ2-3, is DVKVTQSSRYLVKRTGEKVFLECVQDMDHENMFWYRQDPGLGLRLIYFSYDVKMKEKGDIPEGYSVSREKKERFSLILESASTNQTSMYLCASSLPADTQYFGPGTRLTVL.